This TCR beta chain was sequenced in a study of graft-versus-host responses after intestinal transplantation. Clones were sequenced by immunoSEQ multiplex PCR, and TCRdb holds only the in-frame ones, with some missing. The table includes roughly 120,000 clones, roughly 92% detected once. Looked up from germline, CDR1 is SGHAT and CDR2 is FQNNGV. With 1 base removed from V and 14 bases from J, the gap between germline ends came to 12 bases. The CDR3 sequence is 12 residues long. Details on this clone: The antigen remains unidentified.

Study findings and constraints: GvH clones appeared in recipient marrow, some first in ileum or blood.

The sample here was unstimulated CD4+ T cells sorted from spleen or lymph node cells, taken before transplant. This receptor was identified in a human donor who was the organ donor for an intestinal transplant. The chain recombines TRBV11-2 with TRBJ2-1; no definite D call. Here the CDR3 reads CASSLGARNEFF. CDR3 sequence (DNA): TGTGCCAGCAGCTTAGGAGCGAGGAATGAGTTCTTC.